This T cell receptor beta chain was recovered during a study of blood T cell repertoires in COVID-19. Study summary: The study drew acute and convalescent COVID-19 samples from the United States, Italy and Spain. From T cells, B-cell-depleted T cells, or PBMCs came the material, which was cDNA or gDNA.

The CDR3 covers 15 residues. V lost 4 bases, J lost 3 bases, and 2 bases stayed unmatched. Germline lookup yields CDR1 SGHAT and CDR2 FQNNGV. This clone was seen only once. Original handling: Nucleated cell number was recorded as an estimate derived from reference gene primer amplification. Measured with immunoSEQ multiplex PCR; TCRdb has only the in-frame clones, and not every one. Clonal size and the V and J genes are those of that table, whereas D and trimming came from the DNA. The repertoire holds tens of thousands of clones, approximately 90% seen once, with roughly 9.2% in the top ten. V usage is TRBV11-2 and J usage is TRBJ2-7; 14 nucleotides align to TRBD2. The TCR sequence derives from a woman aged 80 or over with active COVID-19. What was sequenced was peripheral blood. The DNA of the CDR3 is TGTGCCAGCAGCTGGGGGACTAGCGGGAGCTACGAGCAGTACTTC. As protein: CASSWGTSGSYEQYF.